A selection of T cell receptor beta chains follows, all from one sample in a study of CD8 T cells in ankylosing spondylitis. TCRdb independently ran MiXCR on the 5' RACE reads; one entry per CDR3 protein. The sample yields some 220,000 distinct CDR3 sequences, roughly 6.6% seen once. Sequencing was carried out using blood, either unsorted or a sorted T cell fraction (not recorded which). The receptor source for this set is a male donor with ankylosing spondylitis. Each CDR3 is given with its conserved first and last residue. A D gene is named only where the DNA matches it firmly. A clone size is listed for some rows: how often the clone was seen (once, few, many), or a class if it is expanded.

v_call	d_call	clone_size	j_call	cdr3_aa	cdr3_nt
TRBV30	NA	few	TRBJ1-1	CAWSVLMNTEAFF	TGTGCCTGGAGTGTCTTGATGAACACTGAAGCTTTCTTT
TRBV28	TRBD1	NA	TRBJ1-2	CASSLITGGYGYTF	TGTGCCAGCAGTTTAATCACAGGGGGCTATGGCTACACCTTC
TRBV7-8	NA	many	TRBJ2-7	CASSPPVFGNEQYF	TGTGCCAGCAGCCCCCCGGTTTTCGGGAACGAGCAGTACTTC
TRBV12-3/TRBV12-4	TRBD2	many	TRBJ2-3	CASRSTSGGSTDTQYF	TGTGCCAGCAGATCGACTAGCGGGGGAAGCACAGATACGCAGTATTTT
TRBV6-5	NA	many	TRBJ1-1	CASSYDGSRNTEAFF	TGTGCCAGCAGTTACGACGGCTCTCGAAACACTGAAGCTTTCTTT
TRBV2	NA	many	TRBJ2-7	CASSEAIAYEQYF	TGTGCCAGCAGTGAAGCAATCGCCTACGAGCAGTACTTC
TRBV5-1	NA	NA	TRBJ2-5	CASRRRKAGETQYF	TGCGCCTCCCGCCGGAGGAAAGCGGGAGAGACCCAGTACTTC
TRBV10-3	NA	NA	TRBJ1-1	CAIGGNTEAFF	TGTGCCATCGGGGGGAACACTGAAGCTTTCTTT
TRBV6-1	NA	many	TRBJ2-7	CASILTVISDEQYF	TGTGCCAGCATTCTGACAGTAATCTCGGACGAGCAGTACTTC
TRBV27	NA	few	TRBJ2-2	CASSLSVRGNTGELFF	TGTGCCAGCAGTTTATCCGTCCGGGGGAACACCGGGGAGCTGTTTTTT
TRBV6-5	NA	few	TRBJ2-6	CASSSPELREDNVLTF	TGTGCCAGCAGTTCGCCCGAACTTAGGGAGGACAACGTCCTGACTTTC
TRBV29-1	NA	many	TRBJ2-2	CSVPSAGELFF	TGCAGCGTGCCCTCTGCCGGGGAGCTGTTTTTT
TRBV10-3	TRBD1	NA	TRBJ1-1	CAIVQGGLNTEAFF	TGTGCCATCGTCCAGGGGGGACTGAACACTGAAGCTTTCTTT
TRBV20-1	NA	few	TRBJ2-6	CSARGSPSGANVLTF	TGCAGTGCTAGAGGGAGCCCCTCTGGGGCCAACGTCCTGACTTTC
TRBV5-6	TRBD1	many	TRBJ2-7	CASSSPQDRAYEQYF	TGTGCCAGCAGCTCACCTCAGGACAGGGCCTACGAGCAGTACTTC
TRBV4-2	TRBD1	NA	TRBJ1-2	CASSLDRGNSYGYTF	TGTGCCAGCAGCCTGGACAGGGGGAATTCCTATGGCTACACCTTC
TRBV5-1	NA	many	TRBJ2-7	CASSLASPREQYF	TGCGCCAGCAGCTTGGCCAGCCCCCGGGAGCAGTACTTC
TRBV10-3	NA	few	TRBJ1-2	CAISESEVSYGYTF	TGTGCCATCAGTGAGTCGGAGGTCAGCTATGGCTACACCTTC
TRBV7-9	NA	few	TRBJ1-3	CASSPDGNTIYF	TGTGCCAGCAGCCCGGATGGAAACACCATATATTTT
TRBV25-1	NA	many	TRBJ2-7	CASSESGLRQYF	TGTGCCAGCAGTGAATCGGGTCTTAGGCAGTACTTC
TRBV29-1	NA	many	TRBJ2-3	CSVEGGNTDTQYF	TGCAGCGTTGAAGGAGGGAACACAGATACGCAGTATTTT
TRBV15	TRBD2	NA	TRBJ2-1	CATSRTGGTYNEQFF	TGTGCCACCAGCAGAACGGGGGGGACCTACAATGAGCAGTTCTTC
TRBV27	NA	many	TRBJ1-1	CASSSRLGNTEAFF	TGTGCCAGCAGTTCCCGCTTAGGGAACACTGAAGCTTTCTTT
TRBV20-1	NA	many	TRBJ2-7	CSAWTTEGYEQYF	TGCAGTGCTTGGACTACCGAGGGCTACGAGCAGTACTTC
TRBV6-2/TRBV6-3	NA	few	TRBJ2-6	CASTSPRLLVSGANVLTF	TGTGCCAGCACCTCGCCTCGCCTACTCGTCTCTGGGGCCAACGTCCTGACTTTC
TRBV7-2	NA	many	TRBJ2-1	CASSLAPSPGNEQFF	TGTGCCAGCAGCTTAGCGCCTAGCCCGGGCAATGAGCAGTTCTTC
TRBV9	NA	many	TRBJ2-5	CASSVWGHLQETQYF	TGTGCCAGCAGTGTCTGGGGACACCTCCAGGAGACCCAGTACTTC
TRBV9	NA	many	TRBJ1-1	CASSVAQGWMNTEAFF	TGTGCCAGCAGCGTAGCTCAGGGATGGATGAACACTGAAGCTTTCTTT
TRBV9	NA	many	TRBJ1-2	CASSPHSGTSLGYTF	TGTGCCAGCAGCCCACACTCCGGGACATCTCTTGGCTACACCTTC
TRBV3-1	NA	NA	TRBJ2-5	CASSQGWGKQETQYF	TGTGCCAGCAGCCAAGGCTGGGGGAAACAAGAGACCCAGTACTTC
TRBV28	TRBD1	many	TRBJ2-7	CASSFSGTGVEQYF	TGTGCCAGCAGTTTCTCAGGGACAGGGGTCGAGCAGTACTTC
TRBV7-8	TRBD1	NA	TRBJ2-7	CASSLSRDRGPYEQYF	TGTGCCAGCAGTCTATCGAGGGACAGGGGTCCCTACGAGCAGTACTTC
TRBV12-3/TRBV12-4	TRBD2	many	TRBJ2-7	CASSPYLGEGEQYF	TGTGCCAGCAGTCCCTACTTGGGGGAGGGCGAGCAGTACTTC